Listed below are T cell receptor beta chains from one sample, sequenced in a study of blood T cell repertoires in COVID-19. TCRdb's table, derived via immunoSEQ multiplex PCR, lists solely in-frame clones and lacks some. The repertoire includes 100,000 to 150,000 clones, 70% to 90% of them detected once, and about 1.5% sits in the top ten. The sample comprised peripheral blood. These receptor sequences come from a human donor in a cohort sampled during active COVID-19. Each CDR3 is given with its conserved first and last residue. A D gene is named only where the DNA matches it firmly. Clone size appears in some rows only: once, few, many, or a class for an expanded clone.

D,J,V,size,CDR3,DNA
-,TRBJ2-7,TRBV5-6,-,CASSLDGSLHEQYF,TGTGCCAGCAGCTTGGACGGTTCTCTTCACGAGCAGTACTTC
-,TRBJ2-7,TRBV15,-,CATSRTDSSYEQYF,TGTGCCACCAGCAGGACTGACAGCTCCTACGAGCAGTACTTC
TRBD2,TRBJ2-1,TRBV13,-,CASSGGLDDNEQFF,TGTGCCAGCAGCGGGGGACTAGACGACAATGAGCAGTTCTTC
-,TRBJ1-1,TRBV28,-,CASRWVTGSNTEAFF,TGTGCCAGCCGCTGGGTGACAGGATCGAACACTGAAGCTTTCTTT
-,TRBJ1-2,TRBV5-6,-,CATAEVRGNYGYTF,TGTGCCACTGCCGAGGTTCGGGGAAACTATGGCTACACCTTC
-,TRBJ2-7,TRBV21-1,-,CASSKIRGYEQYF,TGTGCCAGCAGCAAAATCAGGGGGTACGAGCAGTACTTC
-,TRBJ1-6,TRBV6-5,-,CASSYSTQGWNSPLHF,TGTGCCAGCAGTTACTCGACTCAGGGTTGGAATTCACCCCTCCACTTT
-,TRBJ2-1,TRBV7-9,-,CASSRVYNEQFF,TGTGCCAGCTCGCGCGTCTACAATGAGCAGTTCTTC
-,TRBJ2-7,TRBV29-1,-,CSVVLGYGQYF,TGCAGCGTTGTGTTGGGCTACGGGCAGTACTTC
TRBD2,TRBJ2-4,TRBV11-2,-,CASSSLPGGSLAKNIQYF,TGTGCCAGCAGCTCTCTCCCGGGGGGATCACTAGCCAAAAACATTCAGTACTTC
-,TRBJ2-1,TRBV7-8,once,CASTRQRLTPNEQFF,TGTGCCAGCACCCGACAGAGACTAACCCCCAATGAGCAGTTCTTC
-,TRBJ2-3,TRBV6-5,-,CASSYSRDTQYF,TGTGCCAGCAGTTACTCGAGGGATACGCAGTATTTT
TRBD2,TRBJ2-1,TRBV29-1,-,CSVEDPASGSSYNEQFF,TGCAGCGTTGAAGATCCCGCCAGCGGGAGCTCCTACAATGAGCAGTTCTTC
-,TRBJ2-3,TRBV2,-,CASSDRGDTQYF,TGTGCCAGCAGTGATAGGGGGGATACGCAGTATTTT
TRBD1,TRBJ2-3,TRBV2,-,CASSITGTETSTDTQYF,TGTGCCAGCAGTATCACCGGGACAGAGACTAGCACAGATACGCAGTATTTT
-,TRBJ1-1,TRBV7-8,-,CASTPGAWSEAFF,TGTGCCAGCACCCCAGGGGCTTGGTCTGAAGCTTTCTTT
TRBD1,TRBJ2-5,TRBV5-1,-,CASSLGQGGGETQYF,TGCGCCAGCAGCTTGGGACAGGGGGGCGGGGAGACCCAGTACTTC
-,TRBJ2-1,TRBV28,-,CASSLWSLASSYNEQFF,TGTGCCAGCAGTTTATGGAGCCTAGCAAGCTCCTACAATGAGCAGTTCTTC
-,TRBJ1-3,TRBV5-1,-,CASSYGGKSSGNTIYF,TGCGCCAGCAGCTACGGGGGGAAGAGCTCTGGAAACACCATATATTTT
TRBD1,TRBJ1-3,TRBV5-1,once,CASSLVRTGAGVRSGNTIYF,TGCGCCAGCAGCTTGGTTAGGACAGGAGCGGGTGTACGGTCTGGAAACACCATATATTTT
TRBD1,TRBJ1-2,TRBV19,once,CASSETGGNYGYTF,TGTGCCAGTAGTGAGACAGGGGGCAACTATGGCTACACCTTC
-,TRBJ2-7,TRBV21-1,-,CASSNSVRLYEQYF,TGTGCCAGCAGCAATTCTGTCCGTCTCTACGAGCAGTACTTC
-,TRBJ2-5,TRBV7-2,-,CASSTQGGRPSGTQYF,TGTGCCAGCAGCACCCAAGGCGGGCGACCGTCAGGGACCCAGTACTTC
TRBD1,TRBJ1-2,TRBV18,-,CASSPRQGPNYGYTF,TGTGCCAGCTCACCCAGACAGGGTCCTAACTATGGCTACACCTTC
TRBD2,TRBJ2-3,TRBV15,-,CATSGTSGKDTQYF,TGTGCCACCAGCGGGACTAGCGGGAAGGATACGCAGTATTTT
TRBD2,TRBJ2-1,TRBV28,-,CASSYTGTSGYNEQFF,TGTGCCAGCAGCTATACCGGGACTAGCGGTTACAATGAGCAGTTCTTC
TRBD1,TRBJ1-5,TRBV3-1/TRBV3-2,few,CASSPGQGNQPQHF,TGTGCCAGCAGCCCTGGACAGGGTAATCAGCCCCAGCATTTT
TRBD2,TRBJ2-3,TRBV20-1,once,CSASSGLAGYGTQYF,TGCAGTGCTAGTTCTGGACTAGCGGGTTACGGTACGCAGTATTTT
TRBD2,TRBJ2-2,TRBV19,-,CASGGRGWNTGELFF,TGTGCCAGTGGGGGGAGGGGCTGGAACACCGGGGAGCTGTTTTTT
TRBD1,TRBJ2-4,TRBV28,-,CASSPQGQGKNIQYF,TGTGCCAGCAGTCCCCAGGGACAGGGAAAAAACATTCAGTACTTC
-,TRBJ2-5,TRBV19,-,CASSLRDWQETQYF,TGTGCCAGTAGTTTGCGGGACTGGCAAGAGACCCAGTACTTC
TRBD1,TRBJ1-5,TRBV6-6,-,CASSYAGQGSNQPQHF,TGTGCCAGCAGTTACGCGGGACAGGGGAGCAATCAGCCCCAGCATTTT
TRBD2,TRBJ2-3,TRBV5-1,-,CASSQSGTSGGAGADTQYF,TGCGCCAGCAGCCAATCCGGGACTAGCGGGGGGGCCGGGGCAGATACGCAGTATTTT
-,TRBJ2-1,TRBV4-1,-,CASSRQGPLYNEQFF,TGCGCCAGCAGCCGGCAGGGGCCTCTTTACAATGAGCAGTTCTTC
-,TRBJ2-5,TRBV3-1/TRBV3-2,-,CASSRGSETQYF,TGTGCCAGCAGCCGAGGTTCGGAGACCCAGTACTTC
TRBD2,TRBJ2-7,TRBV11-2,-,CASSLLAGGNLYEQYF,TGTGCCAGCAGCTTACTAGCGGGAGGAAATTTGTACGAGCAGTACTTC
-,TRBJ1-1,TRBV4-1,-,CASSASGATEAFF,TGCGCCAGCAGCGCGAGTGGGGCCACTGAAGCTTTCTTT
-,TRBJ1-1,TRBV12-3/TRBV12-4,-,CASTPGGAEAFF,TGTGCCAGCACCCCGGGGGGGGCTGAAGCTTTCTTT
-,TRBJ1-2,TRBV27,few,CASSPIPGDYGYTF,TGTGCCAGCAGCCCAATCCCAGGGGACTATGGCTACACCTTC
TRBD2,TRBJ2-7,TRBV19,-,CASSVGLAGDEQYF,TGTGCCAGTAGTGTGGGACTAGCGGGAGACGAGCAGTACTTC
-,TRBJ2-3,TRBV11-2,-,CASSLSWGRGPTDTQYF,TGTGCCAGCAGCTTATCTTGGGGGCGGGGGCCCACAGATACGCAGTATTTT
TRBD1,TRBJ2-7,TRBV5-1,-,CASSLDRGPVEQYF,TGCGCCAGCAGCTTAGACAGGGGTCCGGTCGAGCAGTACTTC
-,TRBJ2-1,TRBV15,-,CATSRYTSNPTRNEQFF,TGTGCCACCAGCAGATACACTAGCAACCCGACAAGGAATGAGCAGTTCTTC
-,TRBJ1-5,TRBV4-1,-,CASSPGLTVNQPQHF,TGCGCCAGCAGCCCCGGCCTGACTGTCAATCAGCCCCAGCATTTT
-,TRBJ2-6,TRBV11-2,-,CASSHPGSSGANVLTF,TGTGCCAGCAGCCACCCGGGCTCTAGCGGGGCCAACGTCCTGACTTTC
-,TRBJ2-2,TRBV5-4,-,CASSWSGQSNTGELFF,TGTGCCAGCAGCTGGAGTGGACAGTCGAACACCGGGGAGCTGTTTTTT
TRBD2,TRBJ2-1,TRBV4-2,-,CASSQESGRADEQFF,TGTGCCAGCAGCCAAGAGAGCGGGAGGGCCGATGAGCAGTTCTTC
-,TRBJ2-7,TRBV7-8,-,CASSWAQGTHEQYF,TGTGCCAGCAGCTGGGCACAGGGAACCCACGAGCAGTACTTC
-,TRBJ2-1,TRBV2,-,CASSRDFNNEQFF,TGTGCCAGCAGCAGGGATTTCAACAATGAGCAGTTCTTC
-,TRBJ1-2,TRBV30,-,CAYWGGYGYTF,TGTGCCTACTGGGGGGGCTATGGCTACACCTTC
TRBD2,TRBJ2-1,TRBV19,-,CASSMAGGVGEQFF,TGTGCCAGTAGTATGGCGGGGGGGGTTGGTGAGCAGTTCTTC
TRBD1,TRBJ2-7,TRBV7-2,-,CASSQGQGAEYF,TGTGCCAGCAGCCAGGGACAGGGGGCGGAGTACTTC